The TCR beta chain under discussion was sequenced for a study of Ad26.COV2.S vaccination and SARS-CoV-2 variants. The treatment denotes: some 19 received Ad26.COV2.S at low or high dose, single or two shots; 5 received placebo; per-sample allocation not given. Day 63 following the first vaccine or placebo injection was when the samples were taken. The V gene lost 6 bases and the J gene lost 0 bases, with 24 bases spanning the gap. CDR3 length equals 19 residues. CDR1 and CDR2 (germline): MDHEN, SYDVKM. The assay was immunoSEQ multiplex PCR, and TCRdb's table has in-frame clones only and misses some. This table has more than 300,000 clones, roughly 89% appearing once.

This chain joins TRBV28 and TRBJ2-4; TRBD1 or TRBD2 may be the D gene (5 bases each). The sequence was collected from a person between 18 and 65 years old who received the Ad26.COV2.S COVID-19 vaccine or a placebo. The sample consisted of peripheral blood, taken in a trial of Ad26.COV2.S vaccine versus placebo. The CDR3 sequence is CASRPRDLTNLLAKNIQYF. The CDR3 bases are TGTGCCAGCAGACCCCGGGACCTAACTAATTTACTAGCCAAAAACATTCAGTACTTC.